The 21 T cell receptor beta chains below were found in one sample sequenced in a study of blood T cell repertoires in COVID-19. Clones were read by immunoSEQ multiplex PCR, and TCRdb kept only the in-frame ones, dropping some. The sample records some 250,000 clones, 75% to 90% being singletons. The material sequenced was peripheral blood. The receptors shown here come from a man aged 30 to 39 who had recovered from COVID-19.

The CDR3 region is CASSQDQGNGNQPQHF. The DNA of the CDR3 is TGCGCCAGCAGCCAAGATCAGGGGAACGGCAATCAGCCCCAGCATTTT. This sequence joins TRBV4-1 and TRBJ1-5, with D possibly being TRBD1 (6 bases). CDR3 length equals 16 residues. V lost 0 bases and J 2 bases, leaving 11 bases between the germline ends. CDR1 MGHRA and CDR2 YSYEKL come from the germline V gene.

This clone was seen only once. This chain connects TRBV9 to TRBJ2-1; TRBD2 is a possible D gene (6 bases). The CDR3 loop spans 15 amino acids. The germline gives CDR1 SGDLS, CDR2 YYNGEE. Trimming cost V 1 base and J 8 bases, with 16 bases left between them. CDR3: CASSVFGGLADEQFF. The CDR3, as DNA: TGTGCCAGCAGCGTATTTGGGGGGTTAGCCGATGAGCAGTTCTTC.

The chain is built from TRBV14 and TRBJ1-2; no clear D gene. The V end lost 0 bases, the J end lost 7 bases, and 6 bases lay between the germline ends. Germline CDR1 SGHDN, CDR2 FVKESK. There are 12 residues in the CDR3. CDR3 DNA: TGTGCCAGCAGCCAAGATCCTCGTGGCTACACCTTC. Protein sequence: CASSQDPRGYTF.

CDR3 coding DNA: TGTGCCAGCAGCGGTGGAGCGGGGGGAGTGGGTGAGCAGTTCTTC. It is translated as CASSGGAGGVGEQFF. This chain uses TRBV11-2 with TRBJ2-1; TRBD2 matches 9 bases. Trimming at V came to 5 bases and at J to 9 bases, leaving 11 bases not matched to a gene. Germline V gene lookup returns CDR1 SGHAT and CDR2 FQNNGV. The CDR3 spans 15 residues.

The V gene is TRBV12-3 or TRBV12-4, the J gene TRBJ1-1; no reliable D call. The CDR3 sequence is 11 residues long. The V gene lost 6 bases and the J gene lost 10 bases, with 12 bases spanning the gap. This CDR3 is CASSPTMTAFF. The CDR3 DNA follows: TGTGCCAGCAGCCCAACTATGACAGCTTTCTTT.

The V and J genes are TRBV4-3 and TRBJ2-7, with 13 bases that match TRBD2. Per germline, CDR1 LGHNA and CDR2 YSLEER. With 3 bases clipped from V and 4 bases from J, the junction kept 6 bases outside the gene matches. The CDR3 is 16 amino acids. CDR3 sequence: CASSQVTSGGAYEQYF. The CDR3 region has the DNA TGCGCCAGCAGCCAGGTCACTAGCGGGGGGGCTTACGAGCAGTACTTC.

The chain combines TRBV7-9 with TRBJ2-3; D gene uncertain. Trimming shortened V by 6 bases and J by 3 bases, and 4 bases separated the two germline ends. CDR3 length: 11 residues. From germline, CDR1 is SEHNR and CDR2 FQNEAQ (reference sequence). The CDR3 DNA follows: TGTGCCAGCAGACTAACAGATACGCAGTATTTT. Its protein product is CASRLTDTQYF.

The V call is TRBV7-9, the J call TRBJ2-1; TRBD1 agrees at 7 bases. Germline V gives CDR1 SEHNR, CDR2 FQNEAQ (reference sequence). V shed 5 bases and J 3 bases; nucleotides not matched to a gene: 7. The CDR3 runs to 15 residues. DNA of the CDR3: TGTGCCAGCAGCCCCCAGGACAGGATCTACAATGAGCAGTTCTTC. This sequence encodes CASSPQDRIYNEQFF.

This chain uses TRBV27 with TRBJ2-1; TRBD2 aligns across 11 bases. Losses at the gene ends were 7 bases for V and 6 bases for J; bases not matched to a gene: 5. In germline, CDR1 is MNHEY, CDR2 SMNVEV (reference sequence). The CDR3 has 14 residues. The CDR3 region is CASTLAGGPNEQFF. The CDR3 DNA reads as TGTGCCAGCACTCTAGCGGGGGGACCCAATGAGCAGTTCTTC.

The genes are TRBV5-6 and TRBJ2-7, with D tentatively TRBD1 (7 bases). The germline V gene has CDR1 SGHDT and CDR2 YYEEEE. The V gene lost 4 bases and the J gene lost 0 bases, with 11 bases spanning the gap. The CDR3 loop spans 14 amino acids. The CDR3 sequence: CASSAGGFSYEQYF. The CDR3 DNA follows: TGTGCCAGCAGCGCAGGGGGGTTCTCCTACGAGCAGTACTTC. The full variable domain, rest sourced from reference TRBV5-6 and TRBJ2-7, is DAGVTQSPTHLIKTRGQQVTLRCSPKSGHDTVSWYQQALGQGPQFIFQYYEEEERQRGNFPDRFSGHQFPNYSSELNVNALLLGDSALYLCASSAGGFSYEQYFGPGTRLTVT.

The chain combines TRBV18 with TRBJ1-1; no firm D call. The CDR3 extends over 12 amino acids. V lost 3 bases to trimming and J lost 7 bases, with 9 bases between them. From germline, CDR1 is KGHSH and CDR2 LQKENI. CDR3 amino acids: CASSPLEGEAFF. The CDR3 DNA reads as TGTGCCAGCTCACCGCTAGAGGGTGAAGCTTTCTTT.

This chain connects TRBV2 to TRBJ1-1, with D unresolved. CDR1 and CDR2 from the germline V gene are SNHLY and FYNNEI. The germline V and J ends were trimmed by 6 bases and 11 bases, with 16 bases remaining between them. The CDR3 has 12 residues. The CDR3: CASRTDVSAAFF. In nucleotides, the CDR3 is TGTGCCAGCAGGACCGACGTAAGCGCGGCTTTCTTT.

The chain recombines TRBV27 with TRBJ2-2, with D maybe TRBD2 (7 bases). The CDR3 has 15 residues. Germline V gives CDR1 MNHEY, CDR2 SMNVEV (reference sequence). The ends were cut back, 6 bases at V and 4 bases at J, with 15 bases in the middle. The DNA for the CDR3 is TGTGCCAGCAGCGGGGGGCTGATTGGCACCGGGGAGCTGTTTTTT. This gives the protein CASSGGLIGTGELFF.

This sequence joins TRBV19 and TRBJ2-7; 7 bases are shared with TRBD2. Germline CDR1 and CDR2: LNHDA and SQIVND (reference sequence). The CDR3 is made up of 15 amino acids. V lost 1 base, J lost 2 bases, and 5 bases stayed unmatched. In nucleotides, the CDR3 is TGTGCCAGTAGTATAGGTGTCGGGGGGACCTACGAGCAGTACTTC. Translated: CASSIGVGGTYEQYF.

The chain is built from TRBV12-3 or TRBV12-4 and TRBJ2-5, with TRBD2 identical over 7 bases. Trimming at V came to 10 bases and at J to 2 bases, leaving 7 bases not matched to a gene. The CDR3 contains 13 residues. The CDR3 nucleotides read TGTGCCACCCAGGGAGGGTGGCAAGAGACCCAGTACTTC. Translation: CATQGGWQETQYF.

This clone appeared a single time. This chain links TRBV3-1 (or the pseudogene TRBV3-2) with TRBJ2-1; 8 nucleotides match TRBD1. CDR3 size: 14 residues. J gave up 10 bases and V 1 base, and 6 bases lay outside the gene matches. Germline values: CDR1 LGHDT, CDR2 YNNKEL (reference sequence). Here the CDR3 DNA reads TGTGCCAGCAGCCAAGCTGACAGGGGTGGAGAGCAGTTCTTC. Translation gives CASSQADRGGEQFF.

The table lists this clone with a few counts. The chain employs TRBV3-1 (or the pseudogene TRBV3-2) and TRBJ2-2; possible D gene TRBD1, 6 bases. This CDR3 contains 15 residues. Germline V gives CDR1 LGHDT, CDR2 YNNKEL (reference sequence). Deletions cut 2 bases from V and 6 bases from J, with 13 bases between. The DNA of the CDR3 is TGTGCCAGCAGCCAATCACAGGGAATCCCCGGGGAGCTGTTTTTT. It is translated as CASSQSQGIPGELFF.

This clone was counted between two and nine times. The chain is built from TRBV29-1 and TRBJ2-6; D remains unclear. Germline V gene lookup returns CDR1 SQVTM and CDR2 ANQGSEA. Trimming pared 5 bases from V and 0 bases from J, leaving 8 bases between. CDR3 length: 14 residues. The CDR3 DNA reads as TGCAGCGTTTCAGAGGACTCTGGGGCCAACGTCCTGACTTTC. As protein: CSVSEDSGANVLTF.

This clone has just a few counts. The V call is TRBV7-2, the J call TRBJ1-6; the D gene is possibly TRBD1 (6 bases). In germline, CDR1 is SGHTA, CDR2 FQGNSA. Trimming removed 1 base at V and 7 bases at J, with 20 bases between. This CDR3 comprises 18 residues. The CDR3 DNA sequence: TGTGCCAGCAGCTTAGTAGGGCCAGGGGACGATACGAATTCACCCCTCCACTTT. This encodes CASSLVGPGDDTNSPLHF.

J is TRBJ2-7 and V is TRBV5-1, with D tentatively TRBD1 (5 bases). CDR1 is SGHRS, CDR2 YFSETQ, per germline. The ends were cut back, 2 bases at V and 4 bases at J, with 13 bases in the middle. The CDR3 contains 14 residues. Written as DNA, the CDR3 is TGCGCCAGCAGCTTAAAGGGGTGGGCTTACGAGCAGTACTTC. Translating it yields CASSLKGWAYEQYF.

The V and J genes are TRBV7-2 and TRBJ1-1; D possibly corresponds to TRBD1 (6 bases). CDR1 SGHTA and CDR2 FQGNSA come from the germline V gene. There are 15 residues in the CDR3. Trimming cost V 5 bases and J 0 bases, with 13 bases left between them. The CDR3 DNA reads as TGTGCCAGCAGCATCAGGACAGCGATGAACACTGAAGCTTTCTTT. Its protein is CASSIRTAMNTEAFF.